The rows below give T cell receptor beta chains drawn from one sample of a study of vaccination and CD4 T cells after COVID-19. What these receptors recognize is not known. TCRdb reprocessed the PCR reads with MiXCR, giving one entry per CDR3 protein. In the table there are about 23,000 distinct CDR3 sequences, 45% to 65% of which are singletons. What was sequenced was CD4+ T cells from blood, cultured in vitro. These receptors were collected from a human donor who had recovered from COVID-19. CDR3s include the opening cysteine and the closing phenylalanine or tryptophan. The order of the fields is J gene, V gene, D gene, clone size, CDR3 protein, CDR3 DNA. A D gene is named only where the DNA matches it firmly. Where a row states a size, it is once, few, many or the class of an expanded clone; other rows omit it.

>TRBJ2-1|TRBV7-3|TRBD1|.
CASSTGTGEFEQFF
TGTGCCAGCAGCACCGGGACAGGGGAATTTGAGCAGTTCTTC
>TRBJ2-1|TRBV11-3|TRBD2|.
CASSRLAGPYNEQFF
TGTGCCAGCAGCCGACTAGCGGGTCCCTACAATGAGCAGTTCTTC
>TRBJ1-2|TRBV27|.|.
CASSLSGVSGYTF
TGTGCCAGCAGTTTAAGTGGAGTATCTGGCTACACCTTC
>TRBJ1-3|TRBV28|TRBD1|few
CASSLSTGSGNTIYF
TGTGCCAGCAGTTTGTCGACAGGGTCCGGAAACACCATATATTTT
>TRBJ2-2|TRBV7-3|TRBD2|few
CASSQLAGNGELFF
TGTGCCAGCAGCCAACTAGCGGGGAACGGGGAGCTGTTTTTT
>TRBJ1-6|TRBV3-1|TRBD1|.
CASSPGQGRTPLHF
TGTGCCAGCAGCCCGGGACAGGGGCGGACACCCCTCCACTTT
>TRBJ1-1|TRBV11-3|.|.
CASKGDNTEAFF
TGTGCCTCCAAGGGGGACAACACTGAAGCTTTCTTT
>TRBJ1-2|TRBV7-3|.|.
CASSQTGDYGYTF
TGTGCCAGCAGCCAGACGGGAGACTATGGCTACACCTTC
>TRBJ2-3|TRBV15|.|.
CATSREDRRQYF
TGTGCCACCAGCAGAGAGGACCGGAGGCAGTATTTT
>TRBJ1-2|TRBV7-2|.|.
CASAEPNYGYTF
TGTGCCAGCGCGGAGCCTAACTATGGCTACACCTTC
>TRBJ1-1|TRBV7-9|.|.
CASTPGGGRFDEAFF
TGTGCCAGCACCCCTGGGGGAGGGCGGTTCGATGAAGCTTTCTTT
>TRBJ1-6|TRBV6-2/TRBV6-3|.|.
CASSIMTGRNSPLHF
TGTGCCAGCAGTATAATGACAGGAAGAAACTCACCCCTCCACTTT
>TRBJ1-1|TRBV7-9|.|once
CASRPDGEAFF
TGTGCCAGCAGACCCGACGGAGAAGCTTTCTTT
>TRBJ2-7|TRBV5-1|.|.
CASSRRMDPGDEQYF
TGCGCCAGCAGCCGACGAATGGACCCGGGGGACGAGCAGTACTTC
>TRBJ2-7|TRBV20-1|TRBD2|.
CSAREAGGFYEQYF
TGCAGTGCTAGGGAAGCGGGAGGGTTCTACGAGCAGTACTTC
>TRBJ2-1|TRBV7-3|TRBD2|.
CASSPISSQREPNEQFF
TGTGCCAGCAGCCCAATATCGAGCCAGCGGGAGCCCAATGAGCAGTTCTTC
>TRBJ1-1|TRBV7-2|.|few
CASLVKGGTEAFF
TGTGCCTCGCTGGTGAAAGGGGGCACTGAAGCTTTCTTT
>TRBJ2-5|TRBV19|TRBD2|.
CASSKRLAQETQYF
TGTGCCAGTAGTAAAAGACTAGCTCAAGAGACCCAGTACTTC
>TRBJ2-7|TRBV20-1|.|few
CSAKGEAGSGLEQYF
TGCAGTGCTAAGGGGGAGGCGGGCAGTGGCTTGGAGCAGTACTTC
>TRBJ1-2|TRBV12-3/TRBV12-4|.|.
CASSLGGAVGYTF
TGTGCCAGCAGTTTAGGGGGGGCTGTTGGCTACACCTTC
>TRBJ2-3|TRBV30|TRBD2|.
CAWSGGGGRARDTQYF
TGTGCCTGGAGCGGAGGGGGCGGGAGGGCCAGAGATACGCAGTATTTT
>TRBJ1-1|TRBV7-9|.|few
CASIRAGEAFF
TGTGCCAGCATCCGGGCTGGCGAAGCTTTCTTT
>TRBJ1-1|TRBV11-3|.|.
CASSRGVNTEAFF
TGTGCCAGCAGCCGAGGTGTGAACACTGAAGCTTTCTTT
>TRBJ2-5|TRBV2|.|.
CANRGSQETQYF
TGTGCCAACAGAGGCAGCCAAGAGACCCAGTACTTC
>TRBJ2-3|TRBV14|TRBD1|.
CASSHGPGQASITDTQYF
TGTGCCAGCAGCCATGGCCCGGGACAGGCGAGTATCACAGATACGCAGTATTTT
>TRBJ1-5|TRBV7-6|.|.
CASSSGQPDQPQHF
TGTGCCAGCAGCTCCGGACAGCCTGATCAGCCCCAGCATTTT
>TRBJ2-7|TRBV7-2|TRBD1|.
CASSFRTGKYEQYF
TGTGCCAGCAGCTTTAGGACAGGGAAATACGAGCAGTACTTC
>TRBJ2-1|TRBV25-1|TRBD1|few
CASSDSTGTDEQFF
TGTGCCAGCAGTGATTCGACCGGGACAGATGAGCAGTTCTTC
>TRBJ2-5|TRBV19|TRBD1|.
CASSETGRETQYF
TGTGCCAGTAGCGAGACAGGGCGAGAGACCCAGTACTTC
>TRBJ1-4|TRBV12-3/TRBV12-4|.|.
CASSLMGGPNEKLFF
TGTGCCAGCAGTTTGATGGGGGGCCCTAATGAAAAACTGTTTTTT
>TRBJ1-1|TRBV28|TRBD1|.
CASSTGQVNTEAFF
TGTGCCAGCAGTACAGGACAGGTGAACACTGAAGCTTTCTTT
>TRBJ2-2|TRBV19|TRBD1|.
CASRNRGGNTGELFF
TGTGCCAGCAGGAACAGGGGCGGTAACACCGGGGAGCTGTTTTTT
>TRBJ2-3|TRBV20-1|TRBD2|.
CSAPPLAGERTDTQYF
TGCAGTGCTCCCCCACTAGCGGGAGAACGGACAGATACGCAGTATTTT
>TRBJ2-3|TRBV7-2|.|.
CASSLKWAGTDTQYF
TGTGCCAGCAGCTTAAAGTGGGCAGGCACAGATACGCAGTATTTT
>TRBJ2-5|TRBV20-1|.|.
CSAPRGGERETQYF
TGCAGTGCCCCCAGGGGGGGAGAGCGGGAGACCCAGTACTTC
>TRBJ2-7|TRBV7-8|.|.
CASSLRQGGPYEQYF
TGTGCCAGCAGCTTACGCCAAGGGGGGCCCTACGAGCAGTACTTC
>TRBJ1-3|TRBV24-1|.|few
CARMGLNTIYF
TGTGCCCGTATGGGGTTAAACACCATATATTTT
>TRBJ1-1|TRBV5-1|.|.
CASSWGQDTEAFF
TGCGCCAGCAGCTGGGGCCAGGACACTGAAGCTTTCTTT
>TRBJ1-2|TRBV7-8|TRBD1|.
CASSSGTDNGYTF
TGTGCCAGCAGCTCCGGGACAGATAATGGCTACACCTTC
>TRBJ1-4|TRBV6-1|.|.
CASSVFPPPVNEKLFF
TGTGCCAGCAGTGTCTTCCCCCCTCCTGTTAATGAAAAACTGTTTTTT
>TRBJ1-2|TRBV2|.|.
CASSEAVTAGHTF
TGTGCCAGCAGTGAAGCGGTTACGGCGGGGCACACCTTC
>TRBJ1-2|TRBV11-2|.|.
CASSWAGRNYGYTF
TGTGCCAGCAGCTGGGCCGGTCGTAACTATGGCTACACCTTC
>TRBJ1-2|TRBV6-1|TRBD1|.
CASSRTGNGYTF
TGTGCCAGCAGCCGGACAGGGAATGGCTACACCTTC